This passage covers 15 T cell receptor beta chains from one sample sequenced in a study of patients and donors after allogeneic stem cell transplantation. MiXCR was run by TCRdb on the RT-PCR reads, yielding one entry per CDR3 protein. The sample has about 410,000 distinct CDR3 sequences, about a sixth seen once; the top ten hold roughly 7%. Material: blood, either unsorted or a sorted T cell fraction (not recorded which). These TCRs come from a human donor who was either an allogeneic HSCT recipient or a stem cell or donor lymphocyte infusion donor (not recorded which). It is not recorded whose cells these are; they may come from a transplant donor.

This clonotype occurred a few times. This sequence joins TRBV12-3 or TRBV12-4 and TRBJ2-1, with 10 bases aligning to TRBD1. J was trimmed by 6 bases and V by 3 bases; bases with no gene match: 14. This CDR3 contains 18 residues. The CDR3: CASSFPHSGTGAFNEQFF. The CDR3 nucleotides read TGTGCCAGCAGTTTCCCCCACTCCGGGACAGGGGCCTTCAATGAGCAGTTCTTC.

The chain has TRBV3-1 and TRBJ1-1, with a weak D call TRBD1 (5 bases). Germline-derived CDR1 and CDR2 are LGHDT and YNNKEL (reference sequence). The V end was cut by 0 bases, the J end by 4 bases, with 18 bases between. This CDR3 has 17 residues. Written as DNA, the CDR3 is TGTGCCAGCAGCCAAGAAGAAGGACTCGGGAGGGGCACTGAAGCTTTCTTT. Translating it yields CASSQEEGLGRGTEAFF.

In its sample, this clonotype was seen many times. The CDR3 DNA reads TGTGCCAGCAGTTTTGGGGGTCGGGAACCGAGGGAGCAGTACTTC. Encoded protein: CASSFGGREPREQYF. The genes are TRBV28 and TRBJ2-7; D assignment may be TRBD1 or TRBD2 (5 bases each). The CDR3 has 15 residues. CDR1 is MDHEN and CDR2 is SYDVKM in the germline V gene. The V gene lost 3 bases and the J gene lost 7 bases, with 19 bases spanning the gap.

The chain is built from TRBV20-1 and TRBJ1-5, with TRBD1 matching 8 bases. Losses at the gene ends were 3 bases for V and 7 bases for J; bases not matched to a gene: 5. The CDR3 runs 13 residues. Germline CDR1 DFQATT, CDR2 SNEGSKA (reference sequence). CDR3 DNA: TGCAGTGCTAGGGACAGGGACGCACAGCCCCAGCATTTT. Protein sequence: CSARDRDAQPQHF.

This CDR3 is CASSSAANTEAFF. The CDR3 DNA follows: TGCGCCAGCAGTTCTGCCGCGAACACTGAAGCTTTCTTT. V gene TRBV5-1 combines with J gene TRBJ1-1; D unclear. Germline V gene sequence: CDR1 SGHRS, CDR2 YFSETQ. Between the trimmed V and J ends, which lost 5 bases and 1 base, there was a span of 9 bases. The CDR3 consists of 13 residues.

The V call is TRBV2, the J call TRBJ2-3, with D hard to call. CDR3 length: 14 amino acids. Trimming pared 5 bases from V and 3 bases from J, leaving 12 bases between. The germline gives CDR1 SNHLY, CDR2 FYNNEI. This CDR3 reads CASSLLRGTDTQYF. The CDR3 DNA follows: TGTGCCAGCAGTCTCCTTAGAGGTACAGATACGCAGTATTTT.

The rearrangement links TRBV25-1 to TRBJ2-2, with 8 bases lining up with TRBD1. The ends lost 4 bases at V and 3 bases at J; junction bases unmatched: 7. The CDR3 totals 16 residues. Germline CDR1 and CDR2: MGHDK and SYGVNS. CDR3 DNA sequence: TGTGCCAGCAGTGCTATTGGACAGGGACACACCGGGGAGCTGTTTTTT. Residues: CASSAIGQGHTGELFF.

The sample holds many counts of this clonotype. This chain joins TRBV28 and TRBJ2-4; 7 bases align to TRBD2. The V gene end was trimmed by 5 bases and the J gene end by 0 bases; junction bases not matched to a gene: 16. CDR1 MDHEN and CDR2 SYDVKM come from the germline V gene. This CDR3 has 19 amino acids. CDR3 sequence: CASSGAGTTESLAKNIQYF. In DNA form, the CDR3 reads TGTGCCAGCAGTGGGGCCGGGACTACCGAATCCCTAGCCAAAAACATTCAGTACTTC.

The CDR3, as DNA: TGTGCCAGCAGTTACTCGGTAACGGGGGTCTACAATGAGCAGTTCTTC. Its translation: CASSYSVTGVYNEQFF. The chain carries TRBV6-5 and TRBJ2-1; tentative D call: TRBD2 (6 bases). Germline values: CDR1 MNHEY, CDR2 SVGAGI. Trimming shortened V by 0 bases and J by 3 bases, and 12 bases separated the two germline ends. CDR3 length: 16 amino acids.

This clonotype has a count of ten or more. The V gene is TRBV5-1, the J gene TRBJ2-1, with D perhaps matching TRBD1 (6 bases). The CDR3 totals 15 residues. V lost 2 bases, J lost 9 bases, and 18 bases lay in between. In germline, CDR1 is SGHRS, CDR2 YFSETQ. DNA of the CDR3: TGCGCCAGCAGCTTATTTGGGTCAGGGGCTGGTGAGCAGTTCTTC. It encodes CASSLFGSGAGEQFF.

The sample holds a few counts of this clonotype. This chain connects TRBV20-1 to TRBJ1-1; D unclear. Trimming took 1 base from V and 1 from J, leaving 13 bases between them. This CDR3 region has 15 residues. Germline loops: CDR1 DFQATT, CDR2 SNEGSKA (reference sequence). CDR3 sequence reads: CSARAPQVSNTEAFF. CDR3 coding DNA: TGCAGTGCTAGAGCCCCGCAGGTGTCGAACACTGAAGCTTTCTTT.

The table lists this clonotype with a few counts. The chain recombines TRBV12-5 with TRBJ1-1; D is uncertain. Per the germline V gene, CDR1 is LGHNT and CDR2 is FRNRAP. V gave up 2 bases and J gave up 5 bases, with 9 bases separating them. This CDR3 is 13 amino acids long. The CDR3 is CASGLMGRTEAFF. The CDR3 DNA is TGTGCTAGTGGTTTGATGGGGAGGACTGAAGCTTTCTTT.

This chain uses TRBV6-1 with TRBJ1-1; D unresolved. The germline V gene has CDR1 MNHNS and CDR2 SASEGT. The CDR3 is 13 residues long. V lost 4 bases and J lost 3, with 9 bases in between. CDR3 coding DNA: TGTGCCAGCAGTGTGGGCCATGACACTGAAGCTTTCTTT. Translating it yields CASSVGHDTEAFF.

The V gene is TRBV6-2 or TRBV6-3, the J gene TRBJ2-5; D may be TRBD2 (5 bases). This CDR3 is 14 amino acids long. CDR1 is MNHEY and CDR2 is SVGEGT in the germline V gene. Trimming removed 2 bases at V and 2 bases at J, with 9 bases between. The CDR3 sequence is CASSYTPGQETQYF. The CDR3 DNA follows: TGTGCCAGCAGTTACACCCCGGGGCAAGAGACCCAGTACTTC.

The chain carries TRBV5-4 and TRBJ2-5; 7 bases map to TRBD2. CDR1 is SGHNT and CDR2 is YYREEE in the germline V gene (reference sequence). After removal of 0 bases from V and 1 base from J, the junction contained 6 bases not matched to a gene. The CDR3 is 16 residues long. The CDR3 sequence: CASSLGVAGTQETQYF. DNA of the CDR3: TGTGCCAGCAGCTTGGGGGTAGCGGGTACCCAAGAGACCCAGTACTTC.